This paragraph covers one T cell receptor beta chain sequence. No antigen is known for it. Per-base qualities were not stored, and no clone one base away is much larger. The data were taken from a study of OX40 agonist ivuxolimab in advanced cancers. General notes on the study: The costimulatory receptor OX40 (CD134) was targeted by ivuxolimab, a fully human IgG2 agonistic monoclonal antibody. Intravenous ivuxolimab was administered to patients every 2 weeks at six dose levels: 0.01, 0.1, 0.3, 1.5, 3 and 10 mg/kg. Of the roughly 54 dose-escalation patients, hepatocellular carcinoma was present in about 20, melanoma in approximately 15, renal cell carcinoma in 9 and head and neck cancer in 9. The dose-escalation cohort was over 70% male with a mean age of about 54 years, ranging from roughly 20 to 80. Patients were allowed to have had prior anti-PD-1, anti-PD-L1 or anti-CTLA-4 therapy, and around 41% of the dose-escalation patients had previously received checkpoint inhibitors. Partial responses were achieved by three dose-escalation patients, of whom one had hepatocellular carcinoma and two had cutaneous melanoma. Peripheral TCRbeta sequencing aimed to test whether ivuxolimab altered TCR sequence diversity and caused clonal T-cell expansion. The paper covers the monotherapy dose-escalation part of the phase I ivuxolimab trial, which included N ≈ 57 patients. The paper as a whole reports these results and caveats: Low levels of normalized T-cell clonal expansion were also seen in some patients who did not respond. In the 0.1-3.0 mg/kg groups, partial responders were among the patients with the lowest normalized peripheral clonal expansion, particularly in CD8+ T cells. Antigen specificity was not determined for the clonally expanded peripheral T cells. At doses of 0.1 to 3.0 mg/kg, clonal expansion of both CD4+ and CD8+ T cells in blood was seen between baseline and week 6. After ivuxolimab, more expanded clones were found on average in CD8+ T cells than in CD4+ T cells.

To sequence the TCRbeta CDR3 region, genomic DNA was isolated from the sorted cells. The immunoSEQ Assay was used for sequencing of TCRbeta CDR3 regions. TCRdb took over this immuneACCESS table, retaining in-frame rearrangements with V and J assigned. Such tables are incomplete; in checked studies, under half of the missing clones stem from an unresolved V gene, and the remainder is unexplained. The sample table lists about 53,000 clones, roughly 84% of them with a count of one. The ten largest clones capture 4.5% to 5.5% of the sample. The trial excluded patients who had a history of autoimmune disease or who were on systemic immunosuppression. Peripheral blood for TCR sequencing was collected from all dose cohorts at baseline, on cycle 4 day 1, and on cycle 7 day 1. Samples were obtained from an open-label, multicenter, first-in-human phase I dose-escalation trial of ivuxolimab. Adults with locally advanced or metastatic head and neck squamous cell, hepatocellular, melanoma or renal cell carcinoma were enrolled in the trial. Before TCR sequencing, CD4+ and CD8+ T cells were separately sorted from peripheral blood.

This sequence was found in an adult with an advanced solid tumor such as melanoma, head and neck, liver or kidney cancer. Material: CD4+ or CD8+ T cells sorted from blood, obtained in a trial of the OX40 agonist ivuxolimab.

For the CDR3, the sequence is CASTLSRDRGYEQYF. The nucleotides are TGTGCCAGCACTTTATCCCGGGACAGGGGATACGAGCAGTACTTC. Recombination connected TRBV2 to TRBJ2-7; 10 of the junction bases match TRBD1. The CDR3 spans 15 residues, from the cysteine through the phenylalanine. Of all the DNA, just the CDR3 is kept, 45 bases in frame from base 1. CDR1 and CDR2 are drawn from the germline V gene: SNHLY, FYNNEI. After removal of 7 bases from V and 4 bases from J, the junction retains 10 bases not matched to a gene. Joined to the reference TRBV2 and TRBJ2-7 proteins, this CDR3 gives the full variable domain: EPEVTQTPSHQVTQMGQEVILRCVPISNHLYFYWYRQILGQKVEFLVSFYNNEISEKSEIFDDQFSVERPDGSNFTLKIRSTKLEDSAMYFCASTLSRDRGYEQYFGPGTRLTVT.